This TCR beta chain comes out of a study of technical replicates of blood from a few donors. The V end was cut by 3 bases, the J end by 1 base, with 19 bases between. This CDR3 spans 17 amino acids. Germline lookup yields CDR1 KGHSH and CDR2 LQKENI. Some clones are missing from TCRdb's copy, which holds only in-frame ones; the method was immunoSEQ multiplex PCR. The profile shows more than 60,000 clones, about 86% of them singletons. The source material was PBMCs. The receptor's source is a human donor in good health. Some clones in this sample may be carry-over from other donors' samples. The chain links TRBV18 to TRBJ2-7; possibly TRBD2 for D (6 bases). The CDR3 DNA reads as TGTGCCAGCTCACCCGGGACTGGGACGCCTCGTTCCTACGAGCAGTACTTC. It yields the protein CASSPGTGTPRSYEQYF.